A selection of T cell receptor beta chains follows, all from one sample in a study of T-cell memory formation after mild COVID-19. TCRdb re-derived calls from the 5' RACE reads in MiXCR, one entry per CDR3 protein. The table has approximately 290,000 distinct CDR3 sequences, around a sixth seen once. Sequencing input: PBMCs or a T cell subset sorted from them (not recorded which). The source of these receptors is a man aged 18 to 29 who had mild COVID-19 (a few samples of this study predate the infection). Cell type and time point are not known. Each CDR3 is given with its conserved first and last residue. D genes are given only for firm matches. Clone size is given for some rows only: seen once, a few or many times, or a class if the clone is expanded.

V	J	size	D	DNA	CDR3
TRBV18	TRBJ2-7	few	TRBD1	TGTGCCAGCTCACCCCAAAGACAGGGGGGCTACGAGCAGTACTTC	CASSPQRQGGYEQYF
TRBV12-3/TRBV12-4	TRBJ1-2	few	NA	TGTGCCAGCGATGCTGGGGGGAGGGGTGGCTACACCTTC	CASDAGGRGGYTF
TRBV29-1	TRBJ1-5	NA	NA	TGCAGCGTCGCTTTGGACACAAATCAGCCCCAGCATTTT	CSVALDTNQPQHF
TRBV4-1	TRBJ2-5	NA	TRBD2	TGCGCCAGCAGCCAAGGGACTAGTCTACAAGAGACCCAGTACTTC	CASSQGTSLQETQYF
TRBV29-1	TRBJ1-5	few	TRBD1	TGCAGCGTTTCTGGGGACAGAAATAGCAATCAGCCCCAGCATTTT	CSVSGDRNSNQPQHF
TRBV9	TRBJ2-5	few	NA	TGTGCCAGCAGCGCCCCCCTAAAAGAGACCCAGTACTTC	CASSAPLKETQYF
TRBV12-3/TRBV12-4	TRBJ2-1	few	NA	TGTGCCAGTACGTTACGCAGTTTAGGATCGGGCCCCCACAATGAGCAGTTCTTC	CASTLRSLGSGPHNEQFF
TRBV20-1	TRBJ1-6	NA	NA	TGCAGCGAAAAGACAGTCAAGGGTAATTCACCCCTCCACTTT	CSEKTVKGNSPLHF
TRBV27	TRBJ2-2	few	NA	TGTGCCAGCAGCTGGGGGGGCCAGAACGGGGAGCTGTTTTTT	CASSWGGQNGELFF
TRBV10-3	TRBJ2-5	NA	TRBD2	TGTGCCATCAGTGGGAGCGGGGGAAAAGAGACCCAGTACTTC	CAISGSGGKETQYF
TRBV4-2	TRBJ2-7	few	TRBD2	TGTGCCAGCAGCCAAGATCAGACTAGCGGTGCCTACGAGCAGTACTTC	CASSQDQTSGAYEQYF
TRBV12-3/TRBV12-4	TRBJ1-5	few	TRBD1	TGTGCCAGCAGTAAAAGACCGGGACAGGGACAGCCCCAGCATTTT	CASSKRPGQGQPQHF
TRBV6-5	TRBJ2-3	many	TRBD1	TGTGCCACCGGACAGGGGGCTAACACAGATACGCAGTATTTT	CATGQGANTDTQYF
TRBV11-2	TRBJ2-2	few	TRBD1	TGTGCCAGCAGCCCTGCAGGGGGCCGCACCGGGGAGCTGTTTTTT	CASSPAGGRTGELFF
TRBV7-9	TRBJ2-3	NA	NA	TGTGCCAGCAGCTTAGATCGTACGGGGGTGCGCACAGATACGCAGTATTTT	CASSLDRTGVRTDTQYF
TRBV7-2	TRBJ2-5	few	NA	TGTGCCAGCAGTGGTCAGGGGCCCCAAGAGACCCAGTACTTC	CASSGQGPQETQYF
TRBV7-2	TRBJ2-4	NA	TRBD1	TGTGCCAGCAGCTCACAGGGGTCTAACATTCAGTACTTC	CASSSQGSNIQYF
TRBV18	TRBJ2-5	few	NA	TGTGCCAGCTCCGGGGCAAGGTCGGGCCAAGAGACCCAGTACTTC	CASSGARSGQETQYF